The next 6 T cell receptor beta chains were all read from a single sample in a study of radiation and T cells in renal cell carcinoma. Assay: immunoSEQ multiplex PCR; the TCRdb copy retains only in-frame clones and omits some. The table has some 21,000 clones, roughly 53% seen once; the top ten hold roughly 22%. The treatment denotes: treatment-naive control, cytoreductive nephrectomy. The specimen comprised tumor tissue, sampled from a patient whose treatment was nephrectomy without radiotherapy. These receptors came from a human donor with renal cell carcinoma.

This chain connects TRBV25-1 to TRBJ1-1, with 9 positions matching TRBD1. The CDR3 runs to 17 residues. Looked up from germline, CDR1 is MGHDK and CDR2 is SYGVNS. V trimming: 3 bases; J trimming: 4 bases; junction bases outside the gene matches: 12. CDR3 loop: CASSELGQGPESTEAFF. CDR3 nucleotides: TGTGCCAGCAGTGAGCTTGGACAGGGGCCAGAAAGCACTGAAGCTTTCTTT.

This clone was counted only a few times. This chain uses TRBV7-9 with TRBJ2-2; D is ambiguous. V lost 1 base, J lost 6 bases, and 15 bases lay in between. The CDR3 is 16 amino acids. Germline CDR1 is SEHNR and CDR2 is FQNEAQ (reference sequence). CDR3 residues: CASSLVAGRSPGELFF. The CDR3 DNA reads as TGTGCCAGCAGCTTAGTTGCAGGTCGATCCCCCGGGGAGCTGTTTTTT.

This clone was seen a few times. The V call is TRBV5-6, the J call TRBJ2-2, with 7 bases identical to TRBD2. Losses at the gene ends were 1 base for V and 3 bases for J; bases not matched to a gene: 0. From germline, CDR1 is SGHDT and CDR2 YYEEEE. The CDR3 spans 14 residues. CDR3 sequence: CASSLLADTGELFF. CDR3 sequence (DNA): TGTGCCAGCAGCTTGCTAGCGGACACCGGGGAGCTGTTTTTT. The variable domain in full, completed from reference TRBV5-6 and TRBJ2-2, reads DAGVTQSPTHLIKTRGQQVTLRCSPKSGHDTVSWYQQALGQGPQFIFQYYEEEERQRGNFPDRFSGHQFPNYSSELNVNALLLGDSALYLCASSLLADTGELFFGEGSRLTVL.

This chain links TRBV15 with TRBJ1-5; D may be TRBD1 (6 bases). The CDR3 has 15 residues. V was trimmed by 4 bases and J by 4 bases, leaving 14 bases between them. Germline V CDR1 and CDR2: LNHNV, YYDKDF (reference sequence). The CDR3 region is CATSTTPGQNQPQHF. The CDR3 DNA reads TGTGCCACCAGCACTACCCCTGGACAGAATCAGCCCCAGCATTTT.

The J gene is TRBJ2-3, the V gene TRBV5-5, with a weak D call TRBD2 (5 bases). This CDR3 region has 15 residues. Germline V lookup: CDR1 SGHKS, CDR2 YYEKEE (reference sequence). The V end lost 4 bases, the J end lost 1 base, and 13 bases lay between the germline ends. The CDR3 bases are TGTGCCAGCAGCCCGGACTGGATGGGCACAGATACGCAGTATTTT. Translated, it gives CASSPDWMGTDTQYF.

The rearrangement uses TRBV5-1 and TRBJ1-2; D call uncertain. The V gene lost 1 base and the J gene lost 4 bases, with 11 bases spanning the gap. Germline V lookup: CDR1 SGHRS, CDR2 YFSETQ. The CDR3 extends over 14 amino acids. CDR3 in amino acids: CASSLLGTVYGYTF. In DNA, the CDR3 is TGCGCCAGCAGCTTGCTGGGAACGGTCTATGGCTACACCTTC. Using reference TRBV5-1 and TRBJ1-2 for the parts outside the CDR3, the full variable domain is KAGVTQTPRYLIKTRGQQVTLSCSPISGHRSVSWYQQTPGQGLQFLFEYFSETQRNKGNFPGRFSGRQFSNSRSEMNVSTLELGDSALYLCASSLLGTVYGYTFGSGTRLTVV.